This T cell receptor (beta chain) was sequenced in a study of shared clonotypes between healthy human individuals. On this clone: The target antigen is unknown.

It was CD45RO-negative cells, positively selected for CCR7, that made up naive CD8 cells, with terminally differentiated effector memory CD45RA+ cells excluded. Each subset's genomic DNA was split evenly across several immunoSEQ plates. The repertoire was sequenced with immunoSEQ multiplex PCR; TCRdb's copy has only in-frame clones and lacks some. Altogether a few million clones are present, around 93% being singletons, with the ten largest covering around 1.8%. Study-level results: Some clonotypes were shared by all four sorted-subset donors, while others were not shared. The non-shared ones had lower generation probabilities than the shared ones. Limited genetic and exposure-history diversity came from having few donors.

The CDR3 sequence is 14 residues long. The germline gives CDR1 SQVTM, CDR2 ANQGSEA. V lost 6 bases to trimming and J lost 2 bases, with 17 bases between them. The specimen was naive CD8+ T cells from PBMCs. This sequence joins TRBV29-1 and TRBJ2-7; D possibly matches TRBD1 or TRBD2 (6 bases each). The origin of this receptor is a man aged 18 to 30 in good health. Some clones in this sample may be carry-over from other donors' samples. CDR3 loop: CSVAGSQGTYEQYF. DNA of the CDR3: TGCAGCGTAGCCGGGAGCCAGGGGACCTACGAGCAGTACTTC.